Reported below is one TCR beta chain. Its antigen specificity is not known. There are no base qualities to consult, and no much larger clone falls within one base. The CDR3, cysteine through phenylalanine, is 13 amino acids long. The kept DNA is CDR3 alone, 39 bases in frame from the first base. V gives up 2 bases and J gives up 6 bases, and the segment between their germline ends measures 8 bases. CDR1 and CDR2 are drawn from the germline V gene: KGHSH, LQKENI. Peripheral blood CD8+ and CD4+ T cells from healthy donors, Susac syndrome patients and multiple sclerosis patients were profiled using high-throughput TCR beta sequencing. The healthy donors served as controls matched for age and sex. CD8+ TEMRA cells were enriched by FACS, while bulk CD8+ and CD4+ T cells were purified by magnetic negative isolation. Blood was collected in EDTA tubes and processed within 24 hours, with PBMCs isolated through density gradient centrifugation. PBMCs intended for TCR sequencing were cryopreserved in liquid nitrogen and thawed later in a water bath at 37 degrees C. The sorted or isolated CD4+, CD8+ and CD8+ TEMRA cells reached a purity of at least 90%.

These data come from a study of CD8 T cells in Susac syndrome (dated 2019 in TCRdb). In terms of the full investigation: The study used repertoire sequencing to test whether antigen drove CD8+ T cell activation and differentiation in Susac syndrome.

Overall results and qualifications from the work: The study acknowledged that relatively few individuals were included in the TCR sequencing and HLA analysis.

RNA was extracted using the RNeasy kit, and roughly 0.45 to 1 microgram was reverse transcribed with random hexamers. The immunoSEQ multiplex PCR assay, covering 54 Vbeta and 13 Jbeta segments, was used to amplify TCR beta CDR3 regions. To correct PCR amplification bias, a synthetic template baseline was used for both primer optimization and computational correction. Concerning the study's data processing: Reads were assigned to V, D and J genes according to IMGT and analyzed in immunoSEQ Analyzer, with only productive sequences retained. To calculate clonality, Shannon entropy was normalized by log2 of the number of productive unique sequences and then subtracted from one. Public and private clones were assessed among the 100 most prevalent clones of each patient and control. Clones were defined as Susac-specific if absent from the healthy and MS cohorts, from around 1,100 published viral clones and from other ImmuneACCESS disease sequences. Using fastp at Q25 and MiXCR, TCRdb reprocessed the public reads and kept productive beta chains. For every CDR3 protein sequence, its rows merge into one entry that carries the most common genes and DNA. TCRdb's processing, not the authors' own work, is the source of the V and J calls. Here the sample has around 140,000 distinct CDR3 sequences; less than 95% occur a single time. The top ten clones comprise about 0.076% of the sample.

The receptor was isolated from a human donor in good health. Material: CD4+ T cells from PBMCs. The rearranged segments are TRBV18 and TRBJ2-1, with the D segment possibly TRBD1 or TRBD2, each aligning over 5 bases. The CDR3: CASSPGTVNEQFF. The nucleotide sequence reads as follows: TGTGCCAGCTCACCAGGGACCGTCAATGAGCAGTTCTTC.